One and the same sample provided the 30 T cell receptor beta chains below, sequenced in a study of T cell clonality in common variable immunodeficiency. Clones were sequenced by immunoSEQ multiplex PCR, and TCRdb holds only the in-frame ones, with some missing. This record lists 50,000 to 60,000 clones, none seen once only, and the top ten clones contain about 1.7%. The specimen sequenced was peripheral blood mononuclear cells. These receptors came from a person between 18 and 70 years old in good health.

This clone was seen repeatedly, ten times or more. Coverage ceases 3 residues before the CDR3 finishes, and the germline J gene fills in the end. The gene calls are TRBV6-2 or TRBV6-3 and TRBJ2-7; 7 positions agree with TRBD1. CDR3 length: 13 amino acids. Losses at the gene ends were 5 bases for V and 3 bases for J; bases not matched to a gene: 4. Looked up from germline, CDR1 is MNHEY and CDR2 is SVGEGT. The sequenced CDR3 bases are TGTGCCAGCAGTAAGGGACAGAACTACGAG. Its protein product is CASSKGQNYE. The full CDR3 protein reads CASSKGQNYEQYF.

This clone was seen a few times. The read halts 3 residues ahead of the CDR3 end, with the missing end drawn from the germline J gene. The genes are TRBV7-2 and TRBJ1-2; 8 bases map to TRBD1. The CDR3 has 15 residues. The trim removed 7 bases at V and 7 bases at J, leaving 14 bases unmatched. Germline V CDR1 and CDR2: SGHTA, FQGNSA. The chain's CDR3 is CASKISSTGGFGYTF. The sequenced CDR3 bases are TGTGCCAGCAAGATCTCCTCTACAGGGGGTTTTGGC.

This clone appeared many times. The read terminates 3 residues ahead of where the CDR3 ends, so the germline J gene completes it. The chain has TRBV7-9 and TRBJ1-2; TRBD1 matches 7 bases. CDR3 length: 13 residues. Germline CDR1 is SEHNR and CDR2 is FQNEAQ (reference sequence). Trimming cost V 5 bases and J 7 bases; bases outside gene matches: 7. The CDR3 here is CASSGTAPSGYTF. Incomplete CDR3 DNA: TGTGCCAGCAGCGGGACAGCACCCTCTGGC.

This clone was detected a few times. The CDR3 reads CASSQSPAEGNGQYF. The CDR3 DNA, read in part, is TGTGCCAGCAGCCAATCTCCGGCTGAGGGGAATGGT. V is TRBV16 and J is TRBJ2-4; D is tentatively TRBD1 or TRBD2 (5 bases each). The read stops 3 residues short of the end of the CDR3; the missing end is completed from the germline J gene. Germline V gene sequence: CDR1 KGHSY, CDR2 FQNENV. The CDR3 has 15 residues.

This clone was detected a few times. The DNA ends 3 residues before the CDR3 does, and the rest of the CDR3 is filled in from the germline J gene. The chain uses TRBV11-3 and TRBJ2-1; 8 positions agree with TRBD2. Germline CDR1 reads SGHNT; CDR2 reads YENEEA. The CDR3 totals 15 residues. The DNA read from the CDR3 is TGTGCAAGTCGCTCCCTGGGACTAGAAAACAATGAG. This sequence encodes CASRSLGLENNE. In full, the CDR3 reads CASRSLGLENNEQFF.

This clone came up many times. The read ends 3 residues early relative to the CDR3; the germline J gene fills the gap. The J gene is TRBJ2-3, the V gene TRBV20-1; 8 nucleotides agree with TRBD2. The CDR3 is 15 amino acids. J gave up 4 bases and V 4 bases, and 10 bases lay outside the gene matches. CDR1 is DFQATT, CDR2 SNEGSKA, per germline (reference sequence). The sequenced part of the CDR3 DNA is TGCAGTGCTATAAGCACCGGGGGGGCGGCAGATACG. Translation gives CSAISTGGAADT. The whole CDR3 is CSAISTGGAADTQYF.

This clone was detected a few times. From the germline J gene comes the end of the CDR3, since the read stops 3 residues before it. This chain uses TRBV11-1 with TRBJ2-5; no clear D gene. The CDR3 has 14 residues. Germline values: CDR1 SGHAT, CDR2 FQDESV (reference sequence). The CDR3: CASSPTDGPDTQYF. CDR3 DNA, as far as it was read: TGTGCCAGCAGCCCGACTGATGGCCCAGATACC.

This clone was counted many times. CDR3 DNA (partial): TGCAGTGCTAGCTTGGGCACCACTAATGAAAAA. It yields the protein CSASLGTTNEK. The entire CDR3 protein is CSASLGTTNEKLFF. The chain uses TRBV20-1 and TRBJ1-4; D remains ambiguous. The read stops 3 residues short of the end of the CDR3; the missing end is completed from the germline J gene. Germline assignment: CDR1 DFQATT and CDR2 SNEGSKA (reference sequence). The CDR3 sequence is 14 residues long. The V end lost 3 bases, the J end lost 2 bases, and 10 bases lay between the germline ends.

This clone has at least ten counts. The read halts 3 residues ahead of the CDR3 end, with the missing end drawn from the germline J gene. The chain recombines TRBV6-1 with TRBJ2-3, with a tentative D call TRBD2 (5 bases). In germline, CDR1 is MNHNS, CDR2 SASEGT. The CDR3 extends over 16 amino acids. Between the trimmed V and J ends, which lost 1 base and 0 bases, there was a span of 11 bases. CDR3 DNA (partial): TGTGCCAGCAGTGAAGAGGCAGGACTCAGCACAGATACG. Protein: CASSEEAGLSTDT. The full CDR3 is CASSEEAGLSTDTQYF.

This clone has at least ten counts. Read coverage stops 3 residues before the CDR3 terminus; the germline J gene supplies the remainder. The gene calls are TRBV20-1 and TRBJ2-5, with 8 bases fitting TRBD2. J gave up 4 bases and V 1 base, and 5 bases lay outside the gene matches. Germline values: CDR1 DFQATT, CDR2 SNEGSKA (reference sequence). The CDR3 runs to 14 residues. This CDR3 reads CSARGGSGRETQYF. Incomplete CDR3 DNA: TGCAGTGCTAGAGGGGGAAGCGGGAGAGAGACC.

This clone was seen ten or more times. The read terminates 3 residues before the CDR3 end, so the remaining end is supplied by the germline J gene. V and J are TRBV2 and TRBJ2-1; 7 nucleotides align to TRBD2. The CDR3 spans 14 residues. Losses at the gene ends were 6 bases for V and 7 bases for J; bases not matched to a gene: 9. The germline gives CDR1 SNHLY, CDR2 FYNNEI. The CDR3 DNA, read in part, is TGTGCCAGCAGGCGGGAGCGCCTCCTAAATGAG. Translating gives CASRRERLLNE. The CDR3, in full, reads CASRRERLLNEQFF.

This clone came up many times. The read gets to within 3 residues of the CDR3 end, and the germline J gene fills in the rest. The chain uses TRBV6-9 and TRBJ1-2, with 10 bases matching TRBD1. Trimming cost V 7 bases and J 5 bases; bases outside gene matches: 4. This CDR3 comprises 13 residues. Germline CDR1 is MNHGY and CDR2 is SVAAGI. CDR3: CASTPGQGYGYTF. CDR3 DNA, as far as it was read: TGTGCCAGCACTCCGGGACAGGGGTATGGC.

This clone has at least ten counts. The read terminates 3 residues before the CDR3 end, so the remaining end is supplied by the germline J gene. The rearrangement joins TRBV19 to TRBJ2-1, with 7 bases that match TRBD1. The V segment lost 10 bases and the J segment 5 bases; nucleotides outside the gene matches: 5. The germline gives CDR1 LNHDA, CDR2 SQIVND (reference sequence). The CDR3 covers 12 residues. Incomplete CDR3 DNA: TGTGCCACTCAAGGACAGGACAATGAG. It yields the protein CATQGQDNE. The entire CDR3 protein reads CATQGQDNEQFF.

This clone was seen a few times. Incomplete CDR3 DNA: TGTGCCAGCAGCCATCGACAGGGGAACTATGGC. Translated, it gives CASSHRQGNYG. The CDR3 in full is CASSHRQGNYGYTF. V usage is TRBV16 and J usage is TRBJ1-2; TRBD1 matches 8 bases. The CDR3 extends 3 residues past the end of the read, so its final part is completed from the germline J gene. Germline V gene sequence: CDR1 KGHSY, CDR2 FQNENV. The CDR3 runs 14 residues. The V segment lost 3 bases and the J segment 2 bases; nucleotides outside the gene matches: 2.

This clone has only a few counts. The read terminates 3 residues ahead of where the CDR3 ends, so the germline J gene completes it. This rearrangement joins TRBV19 to TRBJ1-1; tentative D call: TRBD1 (6 bases). The germline gives CDR1 LNHDA, CDR2 SQIVND (reference sequence). The CDR3 covers 16 residues. V was shortened by 6 bases and J by 1 base, with 18 bases between the two germline ends. The sequenced part of the CDR3 DNA is TGTGCCAGTAGGGTACAGGGAAGAGGGCAGAACACTGAA. Its protein is CASRVQGRGQNTE. The whole CDR3 reads CASRVQGRGQNTEAFF.

This clone came up many times. The CDR3 is cut off 3 residues early in the read; its end comes from the germline J gene. The V call is TRBV29-1, the J call TRBJ1-1; 9 positions match TRBD1. The V gene's germline CDR1 is SQVTM and CDR2 ANQGSEA. The CDR3 is made up of 14 amino acids. The covered CDR3 bases are TGCAGCGTTGCTTTACGCGACAGGGGGGCGTCA. This gives the protein CSVALRDRGAS. The CDR3 in its entirety is CSVALRDRGASAFF.

Remarks on this clone: The read terminates 3 residues before the CDR3 end, so the remaining end is supplied by the germline J gene. The V gene is TRBV20-1, the J gene TRBJ1-5; TRBD1 aligns across 8 bases. V trimming: 6 bases; J trimming: 4 bases; junction bases outside the gene matches: 8. The CDR3 extends over 14 amino acids. CDR1 DFQATT and CDR2 SNEGSKA come from the germline V gene (reference sequence). The covered CDR3 bases are TGCAGTGCGGGACGGACAGGGAATAATCAGCCC. It translates to CSAGRTGNNQP. The complete CDR3 sequence is CSAGRTGNNQPQHF.

In this sample, this clone turned up many times. The read terminates 3 residues ahead of where the CDR3 ends, so the germline J gene completes it. The rearrangement uses TRBV6-2 or TRBV6-3 and TRBJ2-7; 9 bases map to TRBD2. The J segment lost 2 bases and the V segment lost 5 bases, leaving 7 bases of the junction unmatched. This CDR3 spans 15 amino acids. Germline lookup yields CDR1 MNHEY and CDR2 SVGEGT. The sequenced CDR3 bases are TGTGCCAGCAGTCCCCTCGGACTAGCGACCTACGAG. Translating gives CASSPLGLATYE. The full CDR3 reads CASSPLGLATYEQYF.

This clone appeared many times. With the read ending 3 residues before the CDR3 end, the germline J gene is used to fill in that end. The V call is TRBV6-2 or TRBV6-3, the J call TRBJ2-1; no clear D gene. Per the germline V gene, CDR1 is MNHEY and CDR2 is SVGEGT. The germline V and J ends were trimmed by 5 bases and 9 bases, with 14 bases remaining between them. The CDR3 is 13 residues long. CDR3 bases read: TGTGCCAGCAGTCCGCGTGAATCGAGTGAG. Residues: CASSPRESSE. The whole CDR3 protein reads CASSPRESSEQFF.

As to this clone: The CDR3 goes on 3 residues after the read ends, and that part is filled in from the germline J gene. The chain uses TRBV7-6 and TRBJ1-5; TRBD1 matches at 7 bases. After removal of 5 bases from V and 2 bases from J, the junction contained 3 bases not matched to a gene. Germline lookup yields CDR1 SGHVS and CDR2 FNYEAQ. This CDR3 is built from 14 residues. CDR3 protein: CASSRTGGNQPQHF. Incomplete CDR3 DNA: TGTGCCAGCAGCCGAACAGGGGGCAATCAGCCC. Combining the CDR3 with reference TRBV7-6 and TRBJ1-5 gives the whole variable domain GAGVSQSPRYKVTKRGQDVALRCDPISGHVSLYWYRQALGQGPEFLTYFNYEAQQDKSGLPNDRFSAERPEGSISTLTIQRTEQRDSAMYRCASSRTGGNQPQHFGDGTRLSIL.

This clone was counted at least ten times. The CDR3 end falls 3 residues outside the read, so it is completed with the germline J gene. The chain carries TRBV6-1 and TRBJ1-1, with TRBD1 identical over 7 bases. CDR3 length: 14 amino acids. With V trimmed by 2 bases and J by 1 base, 1 base remained unmatched. The germline CDR1 and CDR2 sequences are MNHNS and SASEGT. The CDR3 reads CASSEYRGNTEAFF. The DNA read from the CDR3 is TGTGCCAGCAGTGAATACAGGGGGAACACTGAA.

In its sample, this clone was seen a few times. The read ends 3 residues early relative to the CDR3; the germline J gene fills the gap. V gene TRBV11-1 combines with J gene TRBJ2-3, with TRBD1 matching 7 bases. Germline assignment: CDR1 SGHAT and CDR2 FQDESV (reference sequence). V lost 5 bases, J lost 2 bases, and 7 bases stayed unmatched. This CDR3 region has 15 residues. CDR3 in amino acids: CASSPRQGNTDTQYF. Partial CDR3 DNA: TGTGCCAGCAGCCCACGACAGGGAAACACAGATACG.

This clone appeared many times. The read finishes 3 residues shy of the CDR3 end, and the germline J gene is used to complete it. This chain uses TRBV28 with TRBJ1-2; a possible D gene is TRBD1 (5 bases). Trimming took off 10 bases at V and 1 base at J, with 7 bases between the two ends. CDR1 is MDHEN, CDR2 SYDVKM, per germline. This CDR3 has 11 amino acids. The CDR3 bases that were read are TGTGCCATTGACAGTAACTATGGC. This translates into CAIDSNYG. In full, the CDR3 is CAIDSNYGYTF.

This clone was recorded many times. With the read ending 3 residues before the CDR3 end, the germline J gene is used to fill in that end. The rearrangement links TRBV7-3 to TRBJ2-3, with 8 bases identical to TRBD2. Germline loops: CDR1 SGHTA, CDR2 FQGTGA. The CDR3 is 15 residues long. CDR3: CASSPTGTRVETQYF. CDR3 bases read: TGTGCCAGCAGCCCAACCGGGACTAGGGTCGAGACG.

Many counts were recorded for this clone. The CDR3 extends 3 residues past the end of the read, so its final part is completed from the germline J gene. The V and J genes are TRBV23-1 and TRBJ1-4, with TRBD1 identical over 8 bases. TRBV23-1 is filed as an ORF, its function uncertain. The CDR3 spans 16 residues. Trimming removed 4 bases from V and 5 bases from J; junction bases left unmatched: 9. The CDR3 bases that were read are TGCGCCAGCAGTCCCCCCCCGGGACAGGCAAATGAAAAA. Its protein product is CASSPPPGQANEK. Given in full, the CDR3 is CASSPPPGQANEKLFF.

This clone came up many times. The read ends 3 residues shy of where the CDR3 ends; the end is completed using the germline J gene. The chain has TRBV7-2 and TRBJ1-6; no clear D. The CDR3 runs to 14 residues. Germline loops: CDR1 SGHTA, CDR2 FQGNSA. V lost 3 bases and J lost 5, with 8 bases in between. Here the CDR3 reads CASSLVNNNSPLHF. The sequenced CDR3 bases are TGTGCCAGCAGCTTGGTAAACAATAATTCACCC.

This clone was observed at least ten times. Sequencing ends 3 residues short of the CDR3 end; the germline J gene provides the rest. The rearrangement joins TRBV5-5 to TRBJ2-7; 8 nucleotides line up with TRBD1. The trim removed 2 bases at V and 4 bases at J, leaving 8 bases unmatched. In germline, CDR1 is SGHKS, CDR2 YYEKEE (reference sequence). The CDR3 is 15 amino acids. The CDR3 sequence is CASSLWGTGFYEQYF. The CDR3 bases that were read are TGTGCCAGCAGCTTATGGGGGACAGGATTTTACGAG.

At least ten counts were recorded for this clone. The observed sequence ends 3 residues before the CDR3 terminus, with the missing tail filled in from the germline J gene. The rearrangement links TRBV20-1 to TRBJ2-5; 9 nucleotides line up with TRBD1. Germline V gene data show CDR1 as DFQATT and CDR2 as SNEGSKA (reference sequence). This CDR3 has 13 residues. V was clipped by 2 bases and J by 5 bases; unmatched bases: 3. CDR3 DNA (partial): TGCAGTGCTAGAACAGGGGGCATCGAGACC. The encoded protein is CSARTGGIET. The full-length CDR3 reads as CSARTGGIETQYF.

This clone was counted many times. The part of the CDR3 DNA that was read is TGTGCCAGCAGTGATCGCTACAATGAG. It specifies CASSDRYNE. The whole CDR3 reads CASSDRYNEQFF. The chain links TRBV6-4 to TRBJ2-1, with no clear D. The read comes to an end 3 residues before the CDR3 does, leaving the germline J gene to fill in the end. The CDR3 is made up of 12 amino acids. Germline-derived CDR1 and CDR2 are MRHNA and SNTAGT. Trimming took 3 bases from V and 3 from J, leaving 3 bases between them.

Many counts were recorded for this clone. The CDR3 end falls 3 residues outside the read, so it is completed with the germline J gene. V and J are TRBV20-1 and TRBJ2-2; D may be TRBD2 (6 bases). Germline V gives CDR1 DFQATT, CDR2 SNEGSKA (reference sequence). Trimming removed 0 bases at V and 4 bases at J, with 12 bases between. The CDR3 covers 15 residues. The CDR3 loop is CSARDPETSTGELFF. The part of the CDR3 DNA that was read is TGCAGTGCTAGAGATCCCGAGACTAGCACCGGGGAG.